The entry below gives a single T cell receptor beta chain sequence along with its context. Its antigen is unknown. Libraries were made using 5' RACE. For each TCR library, 3,000 to 4,000 ng of total RNA was used. For each sample, cDNA was synthesized in eight separate reactions using SMARTScribe reverse transcriptase. During cDNA synthesis, template switching introduced unique molecular identifiers that contained a 6-nucleotide sample barcode. Amplification of TCRalpha and TCRbeta cDNA involved two nested PCRs of about 15 and 9 cycles, and each PCR was followed by bead purification. Before amplification, the cDNA was treated with uracil DNA-glycosylase and purified using the QIAquick PCR purification kit. The second PCR added Illumina TruSeq-compatible adapters along with sample-specific barcodes. TapeStation and Qubit were used to check library quality and concentration, and 4 to 6 ng of each library went into the pool. Sequencing of pooled libraries was carried out on an Illumina HiSeq2500 single-index Rapid Run using 2 x 100 bp reads and custom sequencing primers. As for how the authors treated the data: UMI-based consensus assembly with MiGEC version 1.2.6 was used to correct PCR and sequencing errors. V(D)J alignment, clonotype assembly and CDR3 extraction were performed with MiXCR version 2.1.1. Gene usage, clonotype sharing and MAIT/NKT TCR abundance were normalised by analysing the top 1000, 10 000 and 20 000 clonotypes per sample. After downsampling to 27 000 UMIs, diversity was calculated as the inverse Simpson index using the vegan R package. Paired Mann-Whitney U tests on discordant twin pairs were used, with Benjamini-Hochberg multiple-testing correction. TCRdb reprocessed the reads and lists each CDR3 protein sequence as a single entry, with no DNA. Clone size and V and J calls follow TCRdb, not the original study. The table held for this sample gives 140,000 to 150,000 distinct CDR3 sequences. About 1.2% of the sample goes to the ten largest clones.

A roughly 2.6 ml peripheral blood sample was drawn into PAXgene tubes per donor and stored at -80°C. Without T cell sorting, total RNA was isolated from whole blood using the PAXgene blood miRNA kit on an automated QIAcube. Peripheral blood from monozygotic twin pairs concordant or discordant for inflammatory bowel disease was subjected to deep TCRalpha and TCRbeta repertoire profiling with unique molecular barcoding. Smoking habits were recorded for all twin pairs, and individuals were classified as current, former or never smokers. This entry comes from a study of monozygotic twins with inflammatory bowel disease (dated by TCRdb to the late 2010s). Describing the broader study: The complete study included about 30 monozygotic twin pairs: 19 IBD-discordant Danish pairs and nine German pairs, of which four were IBD-concordant and five were IBD-discordant. Disease-associated traits were sought mainly through comparisons between IBD patients and their genetically identical healthy co-twins within discordant pairs. Each individual had, on average, about 151 000 unique TCRalpha sequences and 181 000 unique TCRbeta sequences available for analysis.

There are 15 amino acids in the CDR3, from cysteine to phenylalanine inclusive. The DNA sequence is not available. The germline V gene (reference sequence) specifies DFQATT as CDR1 and SNEGSKA as CDR2. Here is what the overall study found, with its caveats: Distinction between different T cell subtypes could not be achieved in the analysis. Compared with healthy twins, IBD patients shared fewer clonotypes with other individuals, and the difference was most pronounced in patients with signs of disease activity. TCRbeta repertoire diversity, by inverse Simpson index, was decreased in IBD patients compared with their healthy co-twins. The results gave no support for a single strong signal or clonotype linked to IBD. Differing immunosuppressive treatments among patients may have added background noise and inter-individual variability to the repertoires. Repertoire similarity did not differ between concordant and discordant twins, possibly due to limited statistical power.

This sequence originates from a human donor with ulcerative colitis or Crohn's disease, or a healthy co-twin of an affected twin (not recorded which). This chain is built from TRBV20-1 and TRBJ2-1; the D call of TRBD2 rests on TCRdb alone, since no DNA is present to check it. The sequencing input was blood. The CDR3: CSARAGSGVQNEQFF.